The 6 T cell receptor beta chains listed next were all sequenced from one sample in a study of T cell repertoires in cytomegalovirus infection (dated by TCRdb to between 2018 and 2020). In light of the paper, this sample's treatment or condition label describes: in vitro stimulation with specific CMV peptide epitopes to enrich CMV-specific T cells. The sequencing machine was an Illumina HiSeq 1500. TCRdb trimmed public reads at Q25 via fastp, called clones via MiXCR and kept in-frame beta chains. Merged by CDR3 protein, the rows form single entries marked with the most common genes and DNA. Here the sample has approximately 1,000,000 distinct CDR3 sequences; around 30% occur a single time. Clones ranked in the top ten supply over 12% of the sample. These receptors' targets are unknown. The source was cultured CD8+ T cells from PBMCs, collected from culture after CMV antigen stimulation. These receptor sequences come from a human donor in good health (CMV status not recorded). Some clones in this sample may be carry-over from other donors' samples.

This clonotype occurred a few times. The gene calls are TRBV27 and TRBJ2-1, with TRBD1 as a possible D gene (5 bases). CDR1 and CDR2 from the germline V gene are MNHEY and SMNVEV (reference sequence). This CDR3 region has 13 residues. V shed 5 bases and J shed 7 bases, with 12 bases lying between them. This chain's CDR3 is CASSQGSRNEQFF. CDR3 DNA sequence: TGTGCCAGCAGTCAGGGTAGCCGAAATGAGCAGTTCTTC.

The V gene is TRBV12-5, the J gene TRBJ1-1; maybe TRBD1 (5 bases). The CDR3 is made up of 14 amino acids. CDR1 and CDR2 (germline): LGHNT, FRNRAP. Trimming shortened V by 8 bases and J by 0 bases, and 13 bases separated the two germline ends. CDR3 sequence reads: CASRDGIMNTEAFF. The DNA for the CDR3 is TGTGCTAGTCGGGACGGGATTATGAACACTGAAGCTTTCTTT.

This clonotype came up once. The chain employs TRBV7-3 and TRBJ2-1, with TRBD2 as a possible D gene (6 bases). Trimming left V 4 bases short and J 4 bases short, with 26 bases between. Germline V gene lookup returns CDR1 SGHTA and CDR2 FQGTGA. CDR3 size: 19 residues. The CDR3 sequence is CASSWGSEEGTGVYNEQFF. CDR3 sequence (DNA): TGTGCCAGCAGCTGGGGGAGTGAAGAGGGGACGGGGGTTTACAATGAGCAGTTCTTC.

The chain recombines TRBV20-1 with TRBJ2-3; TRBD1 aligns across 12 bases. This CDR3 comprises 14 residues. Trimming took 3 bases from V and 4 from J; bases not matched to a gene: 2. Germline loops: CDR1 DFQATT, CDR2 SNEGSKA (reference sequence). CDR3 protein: CSARRDRGPDTQYF. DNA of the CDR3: TGCAGTGCTAGGAGGGACAGGGGGCCAGATACGCAGTATTTT.

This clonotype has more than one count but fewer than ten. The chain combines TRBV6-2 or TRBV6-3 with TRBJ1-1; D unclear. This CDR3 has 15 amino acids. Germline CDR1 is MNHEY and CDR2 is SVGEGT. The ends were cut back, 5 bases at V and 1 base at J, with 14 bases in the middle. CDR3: CASSRAWSGNTEAFF. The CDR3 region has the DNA TGTGCCAGCAGTAGGGCTTGGTCCGGGAACACTGAAGCTTTCTTT.

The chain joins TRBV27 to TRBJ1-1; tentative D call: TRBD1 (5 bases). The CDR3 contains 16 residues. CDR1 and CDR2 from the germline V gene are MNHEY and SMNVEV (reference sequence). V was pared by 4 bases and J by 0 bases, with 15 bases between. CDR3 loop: CASSWASGDMNTEAFF. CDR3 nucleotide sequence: TGTGCCAGCAGTTGGGCCTCGGGGGATATGAACACTGAAGCTTTCTTT.